Following are 8 T cell receptor beta chains from one sample sequenced in a study of CD8+CD57+ T cells in acquired aplastic anemia. Genomic DNA provided the template from which TCR beta VDJ and CDR3 profiles were obtained. One entry per CDR3 protein, called by TCRdb with MiXCR from the reads. Of 150,000 to 200,000 distinct CDR3 sequences listed, over 60% are singletons. The material sequenced was sorted CD4+, CD8+, or CD8+CD57+ T cells (not recorded which) from PBMCs. Receptor source: a human donor with severe aplastic anemia or a healthy control (not recorded which).

The V gene is TRBV20-1, the J gene TRBJ2-7; D remains unclear. The germline CDR1 and CDR2 sequences are DFQATT and SNEGSKA (reference sequence). The CDR3 extends over 15 amino acids. V was trimmed by 0 bases and J by 2 bases, leaving 14 bases between them. The CDR3, as DNA: TGCAGTGCTAGAGATGTCAGGAGCCTACCCTACGAGCAGTACTTC. Its translation: CSARDVRSLPYEQYF.

This clonotype has a count of ten or more. The rearrangement joins TRBV9 to TRBJ2-7, with D maybe TRBD2 (6 bases). Germline V lookup: CDR1 SGDLS, CDR2 YYNGEE. The CDR3 extends over 12 amino acids. Trimming cost V 0 bases and J 5 bases, with 6 bases left between them. The CDR3 sequence: CASSVGGDEQYF. CDR3 DNA sequence: TGTGCCAGCAGCGTAGGGGGGGACGAGCAGTACTTC. The full variable domain, with the rest looked up from reference TRBV9 and TRBJ2-7, is DSGVTQTPKHLITATGQRVTLRCSPRSGDLSVYWYQQSLDQGLQFLIQYYNGEERAKGNILERFSAQQFPDLHSELNLSSLELGDSALYFCASSVGGDEQYFGPGTRLTVT.

Turning to this clonotype: The junction does not match germline at one end; this may be a read error. The CDR3 protein is CASSPSLAGGRDEQFF. As DNA, the CDR3 is TGTGCTAGCAGCCCTAGTCTAGCGGGAGGGCGAGATGAGCAGTTCTTC. The chain couples TRBV7-7 to TRBJ2-1; TRBD2 matches 12 bases. The CDR3 extends over 16 amino acids. CDR1 is SSHAT and CDR2 is FNYEAQ in the germline V gene (reference sequence).

This clonotype was recorded a few times. This may arise from a read error, as a much more abundant clone is one base away. The V call is TRBV4-2, the J call TRBJ2-7, with D maybe TRBD2 (6 bases). The V gene lost 0 bases and the J gene lost 0 bases, with 12 bases spanning the gap. From germline, CDR1 is LGHNA and CDR2 YNFKEQ. CDR3 size: 16 residues. The DNA for the CDR3 is TGTGCCAGCAGCCAAGATGGGACTGGCGGCTCCTACGAGCAGTACTTC. Residues: CASSQDGTGGSYEQYF.

The chain recombines TRBV2 with TRBJ2-1; TRBD1 matches 8 bases. This CDR3 contains 14 residues. Trimming at V came to 10 bases and at J to 7 bases, leaving 12 bases not matched to a gene. CDR1 SNHLY and CDR2 FYNNEI come from the germline V gene. CDR3 loop: CATERGQVGNEQFF. CDR3 DNA: TGTGCCACCGAGAGGGGACAGGTGGGGAATGAGCAGTTCTTC.

This clonotype has a single count. The genes are TRBV12-3 or TRBV12-4 and TRBJ2-5, with TRBD2 matching 8 bases. V gave up 3 bases and J gave up 6 bases; unmatched junction bases: 6. CDR3 length: 14 amino acids. In nucleotides, the CDR3 is TGTGCCAGCAGTTTCCCGGGGGGGCGACAGACCCAGTACTTC. This gives the protein CASSFPGGRQTQYF.

V gene TRBV10-3 combines with J gene TRBJ2-7, with 9 bases that match TRBD1. J was trimmed by 3 bases and V by 6 bases; bases with no gene match: 6. This CDR3 region has 14 residues. The germline V gene has CDR1 ENHRY and CDR2 SYGVKD. Here the CDR3 DNA reads TGTGCCATCAGAACTACAGGGGGCAACTACGAGCAGTACTTC. This sequence encodes CAIRTTGGNYEQYF.

The chain couples TRBV2 to TRBJ1-6; D possibly corresponds to TRBD1 (6 bases). V lost 9 bases and J 6 bases, leaving 18 bases between the germline ends. The CDR3 has 15 amino acids. Germline CDR1 and CDR2: SNHLY and FYNNEI. The CDR3 sequence is CASAEPGQINSPLHF. As DNA, the CDR3 is TGTGCCAGTGCCGAACCGGGACAAATTAATTCACCCCTCCACTTT.